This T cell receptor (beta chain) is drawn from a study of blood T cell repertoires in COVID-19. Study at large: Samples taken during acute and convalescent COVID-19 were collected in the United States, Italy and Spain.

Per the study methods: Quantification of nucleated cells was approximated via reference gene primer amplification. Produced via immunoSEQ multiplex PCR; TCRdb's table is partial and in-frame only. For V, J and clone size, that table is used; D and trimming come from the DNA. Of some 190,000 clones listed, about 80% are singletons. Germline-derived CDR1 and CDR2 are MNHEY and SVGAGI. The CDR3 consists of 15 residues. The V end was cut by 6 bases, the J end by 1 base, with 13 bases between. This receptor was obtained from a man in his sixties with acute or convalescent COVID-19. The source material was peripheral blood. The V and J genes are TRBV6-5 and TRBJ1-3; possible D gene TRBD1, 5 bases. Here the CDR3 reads CASSADGTSGNTIYF. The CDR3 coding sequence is TGTGCCAGCAGCGCTGACGGGACTTCTGGAAACACCATATATTTT.